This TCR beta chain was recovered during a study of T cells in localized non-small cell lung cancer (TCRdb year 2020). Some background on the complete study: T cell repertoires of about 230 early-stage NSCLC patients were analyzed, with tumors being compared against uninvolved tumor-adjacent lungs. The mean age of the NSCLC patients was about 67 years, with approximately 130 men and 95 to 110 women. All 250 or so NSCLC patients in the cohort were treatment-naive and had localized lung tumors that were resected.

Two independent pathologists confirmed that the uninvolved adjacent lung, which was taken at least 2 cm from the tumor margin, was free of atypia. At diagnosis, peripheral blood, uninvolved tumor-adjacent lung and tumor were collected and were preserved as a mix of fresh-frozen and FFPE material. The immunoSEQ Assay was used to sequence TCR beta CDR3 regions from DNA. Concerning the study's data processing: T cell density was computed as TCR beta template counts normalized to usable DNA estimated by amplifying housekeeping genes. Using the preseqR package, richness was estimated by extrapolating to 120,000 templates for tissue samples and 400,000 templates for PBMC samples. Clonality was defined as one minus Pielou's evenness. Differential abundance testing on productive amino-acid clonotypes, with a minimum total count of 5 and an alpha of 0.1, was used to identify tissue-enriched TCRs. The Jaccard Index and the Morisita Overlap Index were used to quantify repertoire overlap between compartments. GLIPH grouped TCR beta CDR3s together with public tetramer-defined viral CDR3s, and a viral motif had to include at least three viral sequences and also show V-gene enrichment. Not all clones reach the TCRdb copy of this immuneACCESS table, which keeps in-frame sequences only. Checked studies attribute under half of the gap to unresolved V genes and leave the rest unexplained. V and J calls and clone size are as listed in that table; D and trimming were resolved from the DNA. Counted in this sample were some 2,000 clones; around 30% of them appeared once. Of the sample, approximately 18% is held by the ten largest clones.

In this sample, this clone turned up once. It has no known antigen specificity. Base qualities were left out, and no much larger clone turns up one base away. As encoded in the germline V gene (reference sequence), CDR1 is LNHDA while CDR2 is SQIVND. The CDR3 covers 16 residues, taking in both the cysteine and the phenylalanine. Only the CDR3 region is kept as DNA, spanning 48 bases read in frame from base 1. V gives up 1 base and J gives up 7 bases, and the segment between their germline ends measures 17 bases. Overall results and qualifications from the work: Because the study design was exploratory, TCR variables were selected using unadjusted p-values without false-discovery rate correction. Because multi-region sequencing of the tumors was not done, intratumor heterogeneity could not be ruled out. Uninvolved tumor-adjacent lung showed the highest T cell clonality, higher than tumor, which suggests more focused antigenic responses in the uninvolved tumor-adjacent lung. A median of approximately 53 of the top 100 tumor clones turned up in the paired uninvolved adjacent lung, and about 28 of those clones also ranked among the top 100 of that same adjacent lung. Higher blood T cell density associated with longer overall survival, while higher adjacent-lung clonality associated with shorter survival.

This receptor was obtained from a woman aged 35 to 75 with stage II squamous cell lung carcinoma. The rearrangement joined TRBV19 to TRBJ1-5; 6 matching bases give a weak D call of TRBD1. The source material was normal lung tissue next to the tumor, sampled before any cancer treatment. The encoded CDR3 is CASSIGRGRGEQPQHF. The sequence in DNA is TGTGCCAGTAGTATAGGAAGAGGCAGGGGTGAGCAGCCCCAGCATTTT.